A single sample gave rise to the 10 T cell receptor beta chains below, sequenced in a study of CD8 T cells in ankylosing spondylitis. TCRdb reanalysed the 5' RACE reads using MiXCR and keeps one entry per CDR3 protein. Among a few hundred thousand distinct CDR3 sequences, 17% were seen once, and the ten largest hold over 0.9%. Whole-study findings and limits: Ankylosing spondylitis blood seemed to carry a telltale TCR beta motif made of several highly homologous variants.

Their target antigens are unknown. Sequencing was carried out using blood, either unsorted or a sorted T cell fraction (not recorded which). These receptors were collected from a male donor with ankylosing spondylitis.

V is TRBV9 and J is TRBJ1-1; maybe TRBD1 (5 bases). The CDR3 sequence is 14 residues long. Germline values: CDR1 SGDLS, CDR2 YYNGEE. V lost 2 bases to trimming and J lost 0 bases, with 8 bases between them. CDR3 sequence reads: CASSVTGLNTEAFF. The CDR3 region has the DNA TGTGCCAGCAGCGTCACAGGTTTGAACACTGAAGCTTTCTTT.

This clonotype has a handful of counts. In nucleotides, the CDR3 is TGCGCCAGCAGCACAGGGTGGGACACCGGGGAGCTGTTTTTT. Its protein is CASSTGWDTGELFF. The chain has TRBV5-1 and TRBJ2-2; D possibly corresponds to TRBD1 (6 bases). Trimming cost V 4 bases and J 3 bases, with 10 bases left between them. The CDR3 sequence is 14 residues long. Germline CDR1 reads SGHRS; CDR2 reads YFSETQ.

This chain uses TRBV2 with TRBJ2-1; TRBD2 aligns across 10 bases. Losses at the gene ends were 4 bases for V and 4 bases for J; bases not matched to a gene: 4. The CDR3 length is 15 residues. Germline V gene sequence: CDR1 SNHLY, CDR2 FYNNEI. The CDR3 nucleotides read TGTGCCAGCAGTGGATCTAGCGGGGGTTACAATGAGCAGTTCTTC. It codes for CASSGSSGGYNEQFF.

The chain has TRBV20-1 and TRBJ2-4; the D gene is possibly TRBD2 (6 bases). Trimming left V 5 bases short and J 0 bases short, with 17 bases between. The CDR3 consists of 16 residues. Germline CDR1 DFQATT, CDR2 SNEGSKA (reference sequence). CDR3 in DNA: TGCAGTGCTCGAAAGGGACTGACACTAGCCAAAAACATTCAGTACTTC. Translating gives CSARKGLTLAKNIQYF.

V is TRBV6-1 and J is TRBJ2-7, with TRBD1 matching over 7 bases. The CDR3 totals 14 residues. Germline V gene data show CDR1 as MNHNS and CDR2 as SASEGT. J gave up 6 bases and V 6 bases, and 11 bases lay outside the gene matches. The DNA for the CDR3 is TGTGCCAGCAGCCTGAGACAGGGATACGGCGAGCAGTACTTC. Its translation is CASSLRQGYGEQYF.

At least ten counts were recorded for this clonotype. The rearrangement uses TRBV4-1 and TRBJ2-3; 9 nucleotides match TRBD2. Germline V CDR1 and CDR2: MGHRA, YSYEKL. V gave up 1 base and J gave up 9 bases; unmatched junction bases: 11. The CDR3 is 16 amino acids. CDR3 loop: CASSQGIAGVTGTQYF. The DNA of the CDR3 is TGCGCCAGCAGCCAAGGTATAGCGGGGGTGACAGGAACGCAGTATTTT.

The genes are TRBV2 and TRBJ2-2; D is unresolved. This CDR3 has 13 residues. The V and J ends lost 4 bases and 8 bases respectively, with 11 bases between them. The germline V gene encodes CDR1 SNHLY and CDR2 FYNNEI. The CDR3 protein is CASSALSAGELFF. CDR3 coding DNA: TGTGCCAGCAGTGCTCTAAGTGCTGGGGAGCTGTTTTTT.

This clonotype appeared a few times. The DNA for the CDR3 is TGTGCCAGCAGTTTATTCCACACAGATACGCAGTATTTT. Translated, it gives CASSLFHTDTQYF. The chain joins TRBV27 to TRBJ2-3; no reliable D call. The CDR3 has 13 amino acids. Germline lookup yields CDR1 MNHEY and CDR2 SMNVEV (reference sequence). Between the trimmed V and J ends, which lost 1 base and 2 bases, there was a span of 4 bases.

This clonotype turned up a few times. The chain combines TRBV20-1 with TRBJ2-1; D is perhaps TRBD1 (6 bases). Deletions cut 6 bases from V and 1 base from J, with 10 bases between. The germline CDR1 and CDR2 sequences are DFQATT and SNEGSKA (reference sequence). This CDR3 region has 13 residues. The CDR3 DNA reads as TGCAGTGCGGGGGCCGAATCCTACAATGAGCAGTTCTTC. Protein product: CSAGAESYNEQFF.

The chain links TRBV10-1 to TRBJ2-5, with D perhaps matching TRBD1 (7 bases). The V end was cut by 3 bases, the J end by 3 bases, with 14 bases between. The CDR3 covers 15 residues. Germline assignment: CDR1 WNHNN and CDR2 SYGVQD (reference sequence). CDR3 sequence (DNA): TGCGCCAGCAGTGACCGCGGGACAGCTAAAGAGACCCAGTACTTC. This encodes CASSDRGTAKETQYF.